These 13 T cell receptor beta chains share one sample of origin, sequenced in a study of identical twins. TCRdb recomputed calls from the 5' RACE reads with MiXCR, one row per CDR3 protein. The table records fewer than 550,000 distinct CDR3 sequences, 14% of them present only once. The data also belong to a second study, concerning yellow fever vaccine responses in identical twins.

The material sequenced was CD4+ T cells sorted from blood. The receptors shown here come from a woman aged 18-30 years in good health.

The chain employs TRBV2 and TRBJ2-7; D may match TRBD1 or TRBD2 (5 bases each). This CDR3 is built from 14 residues. V was clipped by 3 bases and J by 7 bases, with 16 bases between them. CDR1 and CDR2 from the germline V gene are SNHLY and FYNNEI. CDR3 DNA sequence: TGTGCCAGCAGTGAGGACAATTGGGGGTTTGAGCAGTACTTC. It yields the protein CASSEDNWGFEQYF.

DNA for the CDR3: TGTGCCTTCAGTTCGCAGGGTTGGGCCTCGAGCTCTGGGGCCAACGTCCTGACTTTC. Protein: CAFSSQGWASSSGANVLTF. The gene calls are TRBV3-1 and TRBJ2-6, with TRBD1 as a possible D gene (5 bases). CDR3 length: 19 amino acids. Germline V gene data show CDR1 as LGHDT and CDR2 as YNNKEL (reference sequence). V lost 11 bases and J 0 bases, leaving 26 bases between the germline ends. Supplemented by reference TRBV3-1 and TRBJ2-6, the full variable domain reads DTAVSQTPKYLVTQMGNDKSIKCEQNLGHDTMYWYKQDSKKFLKIMFSYNNKELIINETVPNRFSPKSPDKAHLNLHINSLELGDSAVYFCAFSSQGWASSSGANVLTFGAGSRLTVL.

This clonotype was seen only a few times. The chain combines TRBV20-1 with TRBJ2-7; TRBD1 is a possible D gene (5 bases). The germline V and J ends were trimmed by 3 bases and 0 bases, with 12 bases remaining between them. The germline CDR1 and CDR2 sequences are DFQATT and SNEGSKA (reference sequence). The CDR3 is made up of 14 amino acids. The DNA of the CDR3 is TGCAGTGCTAGGAGCCAGGGAAGCTCCTACGAGCAGTACTTC. This gives the protein CSARSQGSSYEQYF.

This clonotype was seen more than once but under ten times. The chain couples TRBV2 to TRBJ2-1; weak D call: TRBD2 (5 bases). There are 17 residues in the CDR3. V gave up 11 bases and J gave up 5 bases, with 28 bases separating them. The V gene's germline CDR1 is SNHLY and CDR2 FYNNEI. CDR3 sequence reads: CAGLRGLADPKNNEQFF. CDR3 nucleotide sequence: TGTGCCGGATTAAGAGGGCTTGCGGACCCCAAGAACAATGAGCAGTTCTTC.

The V gene is TRBV12-3 or TRBV12-4, the J gene TRBJ1-1; a weak D match, TRBD1 (5 bases). CDR3 length equals 15 residues. V lost 5 bases, J lost 4 bases, and 17 bases lay in between. In nucleotides, the CDR3 is TGTGCCAGCAGTCTCAATCAAAGGGGCCCCACTGAAGCTTTCTTT. Translation gives CASSLNQRGPTEAFF.

This chain joins TRBV3-1 and TRBJ2-7; D is perhaps TRBD1 or TRBD2 (5 bases each). The CDR3 loop spans 16 amino acids. Trimming removed 1 base from V and 2 bases from J, with 15 bases in between. Germline CDR1 LGHDT, CDR2 YNNKEL (reference sequence). The DNA for the CDR3 is TGTGCCAGCAGCCAAGGAGCCGGGACCCGCCCCTACGAGCAGTACTTC. Its protein is CASSQGAGTRPYEQYF.

Comment on this clonotype: The junction departs from germline at one end; a sequencing error may be responsible. This chain links TRBV7-7 with TRBJ2-3; D is perhaps TRBD1 (6 bases). CDR1 and CDR2 (germline): SSHAT, FNYEAQ (reference sequence). This CDR3 comprises 14 residues. This CDR3 is CASSFSGVEDTQYF. As DNA, the CDR3 is TGTGCTAGCAGCTTTTCAGGGGTGGAAGATACGCAGTATTTT.

In the case of this clonotype: One end of the junction is discordant with germline, which a read error may explain. J is TRBJ2-3 and V is TRBV27; 7 nucleotides align to TRBD2. Germline lookup yields CDR1 MNHEY and CDR2 SMNVEV (reference sequence). The CDR3 spans 14 residues. CDR3 in amino acids: CVSSFGLDGNTQYF. The CDR3 region has the DNA TGTGTCAGCAGTTTCGGACTAGACGGCAATACGCAGTATTTT.

The chain recombines TRBV7-9 with TRBJ2-3; possible D gene TRBD2, 6 bases. The CDR3 is 13 amino acids. Trimming pared 4 bases from V and 1 base from J, leaving 6 bases between. Germline CDR1 reads SEHNR; CDR2 reads FQNEAQ (reference sequence). CDR3 loop: CASSWRGTDTQYF. CDR3 coding DNA: TGTGCCAGCAGCTGGAGGGGCACAGATACGCAGTATTTT.

This clonotype was seen a few times. The rearrangement joins TRBV7-8 to TRBJ2-1, with D uncertain. Germline CDR1 is SGHVS and CDR2 is FQNEAQ. CDR3 size: 14 residues. V lost 0 bases and J 8 bases, leaving 11 bases between the germline ends. The CDR3 region has the DNA TGTGCCAGCAGCTTAGCGTTACAAGCTCATGAGCAGTTCTTC. Translating gives CASSLALQAHEQFF.

The chain employs TRBV5-5 and TRBJ2-4; 11 bases line up with TRBD1. Germline CDR1 and CDR2: SGHKS and YYEKEE (reference sequence). V dropped 0 bases and J dropped 7; count of bases not matched to a gene: 3. The CDR3 is 15 amino acids. This chain's CDR3 is CASSLVGTGGNIQYF. The CDR3 DNA reads as TGTGCCAGCAGCTTGGTAGGGACAGGGGGTAACATTCAGTACTTC.

This chain links TRBV28 with TRBJ2-3; 7 bases are shared with TRBD2. Germline-derived CDR1 and CDR2 are MDHEN and SYDVKM. This CDR3 contains 15 residues. The V segment lost 6 bases and the J segment 1 base; nucleotides outside the gene matches: 7. This CDR3 reads CASSGRTRGTDTQYF. The CDR3 DNA is TGTGCCAGCAGCGGGAGGACTCGAGGCACAGATACGCAGTATTTT.

In its sample, this clonotype was seen a few times. The chain combines TRBV4-3 with TRBJ2-7; 13 bases align to TRBD2. V dropped 4 bases and J dropped 6; count of bases not matched to a gene: 3. Germline lookup yields CDR1 LGHNA and CDR2 YSLEER. This CDR3 spans 14 amino acids. This CDR3 reads CASSPGLAGREQYF. The CDR3 nucleotides are TGCGCCAGCAGCCCGGGACTAGCGGGACGCGAGCAGTACTTC.